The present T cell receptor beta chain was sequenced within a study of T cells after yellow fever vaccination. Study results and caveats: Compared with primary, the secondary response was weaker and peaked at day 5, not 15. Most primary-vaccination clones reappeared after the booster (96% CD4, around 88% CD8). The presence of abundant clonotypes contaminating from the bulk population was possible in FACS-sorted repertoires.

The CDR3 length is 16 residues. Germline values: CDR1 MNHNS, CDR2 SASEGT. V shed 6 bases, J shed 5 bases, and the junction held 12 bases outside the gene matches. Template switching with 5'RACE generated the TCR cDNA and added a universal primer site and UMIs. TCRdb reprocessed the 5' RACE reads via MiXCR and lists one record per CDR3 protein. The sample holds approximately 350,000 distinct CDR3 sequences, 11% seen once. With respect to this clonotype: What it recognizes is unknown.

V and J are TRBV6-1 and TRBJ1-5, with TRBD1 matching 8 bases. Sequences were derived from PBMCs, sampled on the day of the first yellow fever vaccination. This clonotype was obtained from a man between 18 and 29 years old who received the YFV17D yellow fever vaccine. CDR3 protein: CASRNGQGLVYQPQHF. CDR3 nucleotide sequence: TGTGCCAGCAGAAACGGACAGGGACTAGTTTATCAGCCCCAGCATTTT.